One and the same sample provided the 29 T cell receptor beta chains below, sequenced in a study of CD8+ T cells in alopecia areata. cDNA serving as the sequencing template came from extracted, reverse transcribed RNA. The data were produced by immunoSEQ multiplex PCR, yet TCRdb's version contains in-frame clones alone and is incomplete. The sample consists of some 130,000 clones, around 56% of them appearing once. Treatment here: oral pan-JAK inhibitor, 5-10 mg twice daily. The input for sequencing was CD4+ T cells sorted from blood, taken at week 4, from a patient treated with tofacitinib. The receptors were gathered from a human donor with alopecia areata.

V gene TRBV10-3 combines with J gene TRBJ2-1; the match to TRBD2 covers 11 bases. V was pared by 5 bases and J by 9 bases, with 3 bases of the junction left unmatched. The CDR3 sequence is 13 residues long. Germline V lookup: CDR1 ENHRY, CDR2 SYGVKD. The CDR3 loop reads CAISLTSGSEQFF. In DNA form, the CDR3 reads TGTGCCATCAGTCTCACTAGCGGGAGTGAGCAGTTCTTC.

This clone was seen just once. Other DNA sequences of this sample code for an identical CDR3. The chain has TRBV27 and TRBJ1-5; no clear D gene. The CDR3 extends over 13 amino acids. V dropped 5 bases and J dropped 1 base, with 6 bases sitting between them. Germline assignment: CDR1 MNHEY and CDR2 SMNVEV (reference sequence). For the CDR3, the DNA is TGTGCCAGCAGTCTGAGCAGCAATCAGCCCCAGCATTTT. It codes for CASSLSSNQPQHF.

The sample holds a few counts of this clone. The chain joins TRBV5-6 to TRBJ2-3, with D unclear. Germline loops: CDR1 SGHDT, CDR2 YYEEEE. V lost 4 bases to trimming and J lost 1 base, with 10 bases between them. This CDR3 spans 14 amino acids. Here the CDR3 reads CASSLPRRTDTQYF. DNA for the CDR3: TGTGCCAGCAGCCTACCCCGTCGCACAGATACGCAGTATTTT.

This sequence joins TRBV5-1 and TRBJ2-2; possible D gene TRBD1, 6 bases. V was shortened by 0 bases and J by 6 bases, with 12 bases between the two germline ends. Germline V gives CDR1 SGHRS, CDR2 YFSETQ. The CDR3 totals 15 residues. This chain's CDR3 is CASSLAEQGAGELFF. The CDR3 bases are TGCGCCAGCAGCTTGGCCGAACAGGGTGCCGGGGAGCTGTTTTTT.

This clone has a single count. The rearrangement uses TRBV30 and TRBJ1-5; no clear D gene. Per germline, CDR1 GTSNPN and CDR2 SVGIG (reference sequence). Trimming pared 1 base from V and 9 bases from J, leaving 13 bases between. The CDR3 length is 13 residues. The CDR3 region is CAWSGVSTGPQHF. DNA for the CDR3: TGTGCCTGGAGTGGGGTCTCAACGGGGCCCCAGCATTTT.

This clone was counted a few times. The rearrangement joins TRBV6-5 to TRBJ1-1; 9 bases align to TRBD1. The CDR3 runs 15 residues. V lost 7 bases, J lost 5 bases, and 11 bases stayed unmatched. Germline V gene lookup returns CDR1 MNHEY and CDR2 SVGAGI. The CDR3 protein is CASTKLQGARTEAFF. The CDR3 nucleotides are TGTGCCAGCACTAAACTACAGGGGGCCCGGACTGAAGCTTTCTTT.

V and J are TRBV7-8 and TRBJ1-1; no firm D call. This CDR3 contains 13 residues. The V end lost 8 bases, the J end lost 1 base, and 11 bases lay between the germline ends. Germline V gene data show CDR1 as SGHVS and CDR2 as FQNEAQ. The CDR3: CASSTSRNTEAFF. The CDR3 DNA sequence: TGTGCCAGCTCGACTTCCCGGAACACTGAAGCTTTCTTT.

This clone appeared a few times. V usage is TRBV6-1 and J usage is TRBJ1-4; D call uncertain. Germline assignment: CDR1 MNHNS and CDR2 SASEGT. The V and J ends lost 1 base and 11 bases respectively, with 11 bases between them. The CDR3 length is 13 residues. The CDR3 is CASSEGPGNKLFF. CDR3 nucleotide sequence: TGTGCCAGCAGTGAAGGGCCCGGAAACAAACTGTTTTTT.

This clone was counted only a few times. This chain links TRBV9 with TRBJ1-3; no reliable D call. Trimming took off 3 bases at V and 2 bases at J, with 9 bases between the two ends. Germline CDR1 and CDR2: SGDLS and YYNGEE. CDR3 size: 14 residues. This CDR3 reads CASSGTGAGNTIYF. CDR3 DNA sequence: TGTGCCAGCAGCGGAACTGGTGCTGGAAACACCATATATTTT.

The chain links TRBV6-5 to TRBJ1-2; D remains ambiguous. The germline V and J ends were trimmed by 0 bases and 2 bases, with 7 bases remaining between them. The germline gives CDR1 MNHEY, CDR2 SVGAGI. The CDR3 is 14 residues long. The CDR3, as DNA: TGTGCCAGCAGTTACTCACGGCAGAACTATGGCTACACCTTC. Its protein is CASSYSRQNYGYTF.

In its sample, this clone was seen a few times. The DNA for the CDR3 is TGTGCCAGCAGCTTGGATAGACGACCTGGAAACACCATATATTTT. Residues: CASSLDRRPGNTIYF. The chain employs TRBV5-4 and TRBJ1-3; D remains unclear. V lost 0 bases to trimming and J lost 2 bases, with 9 bases between them. Germline V CDR1 and CDR2: SGHNT, YYREEE (reference sequence). The CDR3 is made up of 15 amino acids.

The V gene is TRBV30, the J gene TRBJ1-1; tentatively, D is TRBD1 (5 bases). This CDR3 region has 13 residues. The germline V and J ends were trimmed by 1 base and 6 bases, with 12 bases remaining between them. Germline V CDR1 and CDR2: GTSNPN, SVGIG (reference sequence). CDR3 residues: CAWSEGLVAEAFF. The CDR3 DNA is TGTGCCTGGAGTGAGGGACTGGTCGCTGAAGCTTTCTTT.

This chain uses TRBV20-1 with TRBJ1-4; possibly TRBD1 for D (5 bases). Trimming took 6 bases from V and 6 from J, leaving 8 bases between them. Germline V gives CDR1 DFQATT, CDR2 SNEGSKA (reference sequence). This CDR3 is 11 amino acids long. The CDR3 bases are TGCAGTGCAGGGGAGCATGAAAAACTGTTTTTT. Translation: CSAGEHEKLFF.

V is TRBV2 and J is TRBJ1-4; tentative D call: TRBD1 (6 bases). The germline gives CDR1 SNHLY, CDR2 FYNNEI. This CDR3 spans 11 amino acids. V was shortened by 1 base and J by 16 bases, with 10 bases between the two germline ends. CDR3: CASSEERGTFF. CDR3 nucleotides: TGTGCCAGCAGTGAAGAAAGGGGGACGTTTTTT.

The chain recombines TRBV6-5 with TRBJ1-2, with unresolved D. V was pared by 4 bases and J by 4 bases, with 7 bases between. The CDR3 consists of 12 residues. Germline V gene sequence: CDR1 MNHEY, CDR2 SVGAGI. CDR3 DNA: TGTGCCAGCAGTTCCGGTCTCTATGGCTACACCTTC. It specifies CASSSGLYGYTF.

The chain is built from TRBV18 and TRBJ2-3; D gene unclear. The CDR3 loop spans 14 amino acids. Germline lookup yields CDR1 KGHSH and CDR2 LQKENI. Trimming took 3 bases from V and 3 from J, leaving 10 bases between them. As DNA, the CDR3 is TGTGCCAGCTCACCGGCAGGCTGGACAGATACGCAGTATTTT. Encoded protein: CASSPAGWTDTQYF. Filled out from reference TRBV18 and TRBJ2-3, the complete variable domain reads NAGVMQNPRHLVRRRGQEARLRCSPMKGHSHVYWYRQLPEEGLKFMVYLQKENIIDESGMPKERFSAEFPKEGPSILRIQQVVRGDSAAYFCASSPAGWTDTQYFGPGTRLTVL.

A few counts support this clone. The rearrangement links TRBV5-1 to TRBJ1-3; the D is unclear. CDR3 size: 14 residues. Looked up from germline, CDR1 is SGHRS and CDR2 is YFSETQ. The V and J ends lost 4 bases and 0 bases respectively, with 8 bases between them. In nucleotides, the CDR3 is TGCGCCAGCAGCCCGGAGGTCTCTGGAAACACCATATATTTT. Protein product: CASSPEVSGNTIYF.

The genes are TRBV14 and TRBJ1-6; D might be TRBD1 (5 bases). V was cut by 1 base and J by 10 bases, with 8 bases left in between. CDR3 length: 13 amino acids. CDR1 is SGHDN, CDR2 FVKESK, per germline. In nucleotides, the CDR3 is TGTGCCAGCAGCCAAGGCAGGGCCTCACCCCTCCACTTT. It yields the protein CASSQGRASPLHF.

V and J are TRBV30 and TRBJ1-2, with a possible D match to TRBD1 (5 bases). V was pared by 8 bases and J by 8 bases, with 12 bases between. Germline CDR1 is GTSNPN and CDR2 is SVGIG (reference sequence). This CDR3 is 10 amino acids long. CDR3 sequence reads: CAGGAGGYTF. CDR3 nucleotides: TGTGCCGGTGGGGCAGGAGGCTACACCTTC.

The rearrangement uses TRBV7-2 and TRBJ2-5, with 9 bases aligning to TRBD2. Per germline, CDR1 SGHTA and CDR2 FQGNSA. V trimming: 5 bases; J trimming: 4 bases; junction bases outside the gene matches: 8. This CDR3 spans 15 amino acids. The CDR3 DNA reads TGTGCCAGCAGCACCCGGACTAGCGTGGGAGAGACCCAGTACTTC. This translates into CASSTRTSVGETQYF.

This clone was observed a handful of times. The CDR3 is CASSSRDGTYNEQFF. In DNA form, the CDR3 reads TGTGCCAGCAGCTCCCGGGACGGAACTTACAATGAGCAGTTCTTC. The chain recombines TRBV11-1 with TRBJ2-1; TRBD1 or TRBD2 may be the D gene (5 bases each). CDR1 SGHAT and CDR2 FQDESV come from the germline V gene (reference sequence). V dropped 4 bases and J dropped 4 bases, with 14 bases sitting between them. The CDR3 length is 15 residues.

This chain uses TRBV13 with TRBJ1-2; 7 bases are a match to TRBD1. Unmatched junction bases numbered 4, after V lost 4 bases and J lost 2 bases. Germline CDR1 PRHDT, CDR2 FYEKMQ (reference sequence). There are 14 residues in the CDR3. The CDR3 loop is CASSSRTGNYGYTF. CDR3 DNA sequence: TGTGCCAGCAGCTCCCGGACAGGCAACTATGGCTACACCTTC.

This CDR3 is CASSLQDSGANVLTF. CDR3 nucleotides: TGTGCCAGCAGCCTACAGGACTCTGGGGCCAACGTCCTGACTTTC. The chain carries TRBV6-5 and TRBJ2-6, with D tentatively TRBD1 (5 bases). The V end lost 6 bases, the J end lost 0 bases, and 9 bases lay between the germline ends. This CDR3 comprises 15 residues. CDR1 and CDR2 from the germline V gene are MNHEY and SVGAGI.

The V gene is TRBV4-1, the J gene TRBJ2-5; 8 bases line up with TRBD2. V lost 0 bases and J lost 1; bases outside the gene matches: 7. This CDR3 spans 17 amino acids. Germline lookup yields CDR1 MGHRA and CDR2 YSYEKL. The CDR3 coding sequence is TGCGCCAGCAGCCAAGACCAAGGTCTAGCGGGCCAAGAGACCCAGTACTTC. It specifies CASSQDQGLAGQETQYF.

This chain connects TRBV7-2 to TRBJ2-3; tentative D call: TRBD2 (5 bases). Deletions cut 5 bases from V and 0 bases from J, with 12 bases between. CDR1 SGHTA and CDR2 FQGNSA come from the germline V gene. The CDR3 spans 15 residues. The CDR3, as DNA: TGTGCCAGCAGCAGCGACTACCTTAGCACAGATACGCAGTATTTT. Protein sequence: CASSSDYLSTDTQYF.

This rearrangement joins TRBV5-6 to TRBJ1-2; 7 nucleotides agree with TRBD1. V shed 4 bases, J shed 5 bases, and the junction held 20 bases outside the gene matches. Germline loops: CDR1 SGHDT, CDR2 YYEEEE. CDR3 length equals 18 residues. The CDR3 reads CASSRLAYRDRNQYGYTF. The CDR3 DNA reads TGTGCCAGCAGCCGCCTTGCATACCGGGACAGAAATCAGTATGGCTACACCTTC.

The chain has TRBV29-1 and TRBJ1-1, with D possibly being TRBD1 (5 bases). The germline V gene encodes CDR1 SQVTM and CDR2 ANQGSEA. CDR3 length equals 12 residues. With 7 bases removed from V and 12 bases from J, the gap between germline ends came to 21 bases. Written as DNA, the CDR3 is TGCAGCGCCTCACAGAATGGGGGAAACACTTTCTTT. Its translation is CSASQNGGNTFF.

The chain has TRBV30 and TRBJ1-6; D not certain. Trimming removed 0 bases at V and 7 bases at J, with 10 bases between. The CDR3 is 14 amino acids. Germline CDR1 GTSNPN, CDR2 SVGIG (reference sequence). The CDR3, as DNA: TGTGCCTGGAGTGTAATAGGGCACAATTCACCCCTCCACTTT. Amino acids: CAWSVIGHNSPLHF.

The J gene is TRBJ1-4, the V gene TRBV10-3; D remains unclear. This CDR3 is 13 amino acids long. Germline CDR1 is ENHRY and CDR2 is SYGVKD. The ends were cut back, 8 bases at V and 7 bases at J, with 14 bases in the middle. CDR3 region: CAIGPEPSEKLFF. The CDR3 coding sequence is TGTGCCATCGGCCCGGAGCCCAGTGAAAAACTGTTTTTT.